This is a list of T cell receptor beta chains from one sample in a study of T cell responses to AZD1222 COVID-19 vaccine. This table comes from immunoSEQ multiplex PCR, and its TCRdb copy is limited to in-frame clones, with some not included. The table lists under 70,000 clones, roughly 80% of them singletons. Sample: peripheral blood, taken on day 0 of AZD1222 vaccination. The receptors shown here come from an adult in good health. Each CDR3 is given with its conserved first and last residue. The order of the fields is J gene, V gene, clone size, D gene, CDR3 DNA, CDR3 protein. A D gene is named only where the DNA matches it firmly. Clone size is shown for a subset of rows, as once, few, many or a class of expanded clone.

J: TRBJ1-4
V: TRBV11-2
size: -
D: -
DNA: TGTGCCAGCAGTCCCATTGCGGAAAAACTGTTTTTT
CDR3: CASSPIAEKLFF

J: TRBJ1-1
V: TRBV12-5
size: -
D: -
DNA: TGTGCTAGTGGCCCGGGGTGGGGTGAAGCTTTCTTT
CDR3: CASGPGWGEAFF

J: TRBJ2-7
V: TRBV6-2/TRBV6-3
size: -
D: -
DNA: TGTGCCAGCAGTCCCGATCTAGGCTCCTACGAGCAGTACTTC
CDR3: CASSPDLGSYEQYF

J: TRBJ1-1
V: TRBV7-8
size: -
D: -
DNA: TGTGCCAGCAGCGCCCCTTTCGATGAAGCTTTCTTT
CDR3: CASSAPFDEAFF

J: TRBJ1-3
V: TRBV7-9
size: once
D: -
DNA: TGTGCCAGCAGCTTAAGGGCCCCCTCTGGAAACACCATATATTTT
CDR3: CASSLRAPSGNTIYF

J: TRBJ2-3
V: TRBV27
size: -
D: TRBD1
DNA: TGTGCCAGCAGTCCGGGACAGGGTGGCACAGATACGCAGTATTTT
CDR3: CASSPGQGGTDTQYF

J: TRBJ1-2
V: TRBV24-1
size: -
D: TRBD1
DNA: TGTGCCACCAGTGACCGACAGGGAGGCTATGGCTACACCTTC
CDR3: CATSDRQGGYGYTF

J: TRBJ2-7
V: TRBV2
size: -
D: TRBD2
DNA: TGTGCCAGCAGCGAATCGACTAGCGGGAGCTACCTCGTCGGGGACGAGCAGTACTTC
CDR3: CASSESTSGSYLVGDEQYF

J: TRBJ2-7
V: TRBV15
size: -
D: -
DNA: TGTGCCACCAGCAGAGATGTAGGGCTCTACGAGCAGTACTTC
CDR3: CATSRDVGLYEQYF

J: TRBJ1-5
V: TRBV19
size: -
D: TRBD1
DNA: TGTGCCAGTAGTTCCGGGACAGGCTTGAGAAATAGCAATCAGCCCCAGCATTTT
CDR3: CASSSGTGLRNSNQPQHF

J: TRBJ1-5
V: TRBV19
size: -
D: -
DNA: TGTGCCAGTAGTTTCTCGGAGTATAGCAATCAGCCCCAGCATTTT
CDR3: CASSFSEYSNQPQHF

J: TRBJ1-2
V: TRBV20-1
size: -
D: -
DNA: TGCAGTGCTAGAGGGACCTATGGCTACACCTTC
CDR3: CSARGTYGYTF

J: TRBJ1-2
V: TRBV28
size: -
D: -
DNA: TGTGCCAGCAGTTCGAGGGTCTTCTTCTATGGCTACACCTTC
CDR3: CASSSRVFFYGYTF

J: TRBJ1-5
V: TRBV28
size: -
D: -
DNA: TGTGCCAGCAGTACAGACGGCCCCCATGAGAATCAGCCCCAGCATTTT
CDR3: CASSTDGPHENQPQHF

J: TRBJ1-2
V: TRBV18
size: -
D: -
DNA: TGTGCCAGCTCACCACAGGGCAGGCCCAGAGCTAACTATGGCTACACCTTC
CDR3: CASSPQGRPRANYGYTF

J: TRBJ1-2
V: TRBV4-3
size: once
D: -
DNA: TGCGCCAGCAGCCCAAGCCAGGGGTCTAGCTATGGCTACACCTTC
CDR3: CASSPSQGSSYGYTF

J: TRBJ1-5
V: TRBV19
size: -
D: -
DNA: TGTGCCAGTAGCGGGGATCCAAGGCAGCCCCAGCATTTT
CDR3: CASSGDPRQPQHF

J: TRBJ1-6
V: TRBV28
size: few
D: -
DNA: TGTGCCAGCAGCGTTACAAGGGTGTATTCACCCCTCCACTTT
CDR3: CASSVTRVYSPLHF

J: TRBJ2-2
V: TRBV7-3
size: -
D: -
DNA: TGTGCCAGCAGCTTCCAGAGGACCGGGGAGCTGTTTTTT
CDR3: CASSFQRTGELFF

J: TRBJ2-1
V: TRBV4-3
size: -
D: -
DNA: TGCGCCAGCAGCCAAGGACCATACAATGAGCAGTTCTTC
CDR3: CASSQGPYNEQFF

J: TRBJ2-7
V: TRBV27
size: -
D: TRBD2
DNA: TGTGCCAGCAGTTCAGATAGCGGGGGTTCCTACGAGCAGTACTTC
CDR3: CASSSDSGGSYEQYF

J: TRBJ1-5
V: TRBV6-2/TRBV6-3
size: -
D: -
DNA: TGTGCCAGCAGTTATGGACAGACTCCGAATCAGCCCCAGCATTTT
CDR3: CASSYGQTPNQPQHF

J: TRBJ2-1
V: TRBV7-9
size: -
D: -
DNA: TGTGCCAGCAGCTTAGAAGATAATGAGCAGTTCTTC
CDR3: CASSLEDNEQFF

J: TRBJ1-2
V: TRBV27
size: -
D: -
DNA: TGTGCCAGCAGCGACTCCGGGGGTGGAAGCTATGGCTACACCTTC
CDR3: CASSDSGGGSYGYTF

J: TRBJ1-5
V: TRBV10-2
size: -
D: TRBD1
DNA: TGCGCCAGCAGTTCTAGAGGACAGGGGACCCATCAGCCCCAGCATTTT
CDR3: CASSSRGQGTHQPQHF

J: TRBJ1-5
V: TRBV7-9
size: -
D: -
DNA: TGTGCCAGCAGCTTACTCGTAGCAGGGGCGCCCGGCAATCAGCCCCAGCATTTT
CDR3: CASSLLVAGAPGNQPQHF

J: TRBJ2-3
V: TRBV7-8
size: -
D: TRBD2
DNA: TGTGCCAGCAGCTTCGTTAGCGGGGGAGACACAGATACGCAGTATTTT
CDR3: CASSFVSGGDTDTQYF

J: TRBJ1-1
V: TRBV4-3
size: -
D: TRBD1
DNA: TGCGCCAGCAGCCACGGACAGGTGGCTGAAGCTTTCTTT
CDR3: CASSHGQVAEAFF

J: TRBJ2-2
V: TRBV6-1
size: -
D: -
DNA: TGTGCCAGCAGTGAAGCTAAGGGAGTCACCGGGGAGCTGTTTTTT
CDR3: CASSEAKGVTGELFF

J: TRBJ2-1
V: TRBV7-2
size: -
D: -
DNA: TGTGCCAGCAGCTTTTATGACAGGGAGCAGTTCTTC
CDR3: CASSFYDREQFF

J: TRBJ1-5
V: TRBV4-3
size: -
D: -
DNA: TGCGCCCCCAGACGGGACCGTCGTAGCAATCAGCCCCAGCATTTT
CDR3: CAPRRDRRSNQPQHF

J: TRBJ1-4
V: TRBV28
size: -
D: TRBD1
DNA: TGTGCCAGCACCAAGGGGGGACAGATAAATGAAAAACTGTTTTTT
CDR3: CASTKGGQINEKLFF

J: TRBJ1-6
V: TRBV6-2/TRBV6-3
size: -
D: TRBD1
DNA: TGTGCCAGCAGCAGGACAGGGGTCTCACCCCTCCACTTT
CDR3: CASSRTGVSPLHF

J: TRBJ1-5
V: TRBV12-5
size: -
D: -
DNA: TGTGCTAGTGGGACAGCCCAATTAAGCAATCAGCCCCAGCATTTT
CDR3: CASGTAQLSNQPQHF

J: TRBJ2-7
V: TRBV11-2
size: once
D: TRBD2
DNA: TGTGCCAGCACCTGGACTAGCGGACCCTACGAGCAGTACTTC
CDR3: CASTWTSGPYEQYF

J: TRBJ1-5
V: TRBV28
size: -
D: -
DNA: TGTGCCAGCAGCCCTTCCTCGGTGGGCAATCAGCCCCAGCATTTT
CDR3: CASSPSSVGNQPQHF

J: TRBJ2-2
V: TRBV4-3
size: -
D: -
DNA: TGCGCCAGCAGCCAAGAGGGACTTATCTACGGGGAGCTGTTTTTT
CDR3: CASSQEGLIYGELFF

J: TRBJ2-5
V: TRBV7-3
size: -
D: -
DNA: TGTGCCAGCAGCTTGGTGGACACGTTGGGGGCCCAGTACTTC
CDR3: CASSLVDTLGAQYF

J: TRBJ1-2
V: TRBV3-1/TRBV3-2
size: -
D: -
DNA: TGTGCCAGCAGCCAAGATGCACAGGGTCTTTACTATGGCTACACCTTC
CDR3: CASSQDAQGLYYGYTF

J: TRBJ1-1
V: TRBV25-1
size: -
D: TRBD1
DNA: TGTGCCAGCAGAAAGGGGGCGAACACTGAAGCTTTCTTT
CDR3: CASRKGANTEAFF

J: TRBJ2-7
V: TRBV3-1/TRBV3-2
size: -
D: -
DNA: TGTGCCAGCAGCCGGGGGCCCGGTTACGAGCAGTACTTC
CDR3: CASSRGPGYEQYF

J: TRBJ1-1
V: TRBV5-1
size: -
D: TRBD1
DNA: TGCGCCAGCAGCTCTATGGACAGGGCCCGAACTGAAGCTTTCTTT
CDR3: CASSSMDRARTEAFF

J: TRBJ2-4
V: TRBV27
size: -
D: -
DNA: TGTGCCAGCAGTCCCTACGGGACCCCCCTAGCCAAAAACATTCAGTACTTC
CDR3: CASSPYGTPLAKNIQYF

J: TRBJ2-7
V: TRBV19
size: -
D: -
DNA: TGTGCCAGTAGTATCGTTTGGGACACTTTCTACGAGCAGTACTTC
CDR3: CASSIVWDTFYEQYF

J: TRBJ2-1
V: TRBV19
size: -
D: -
DNA: TGTGCCACCAGCGGGGGGACAGGGTATAGTAATGAGCAGTTCTTC
CDR3: CATSGGTGYSNEQFF

J: TRBJ2-1
V: TRBV11-3
size: -
D: -
DNA: TGTGCCAGCAGCTTAGCTGGGAGAGACAATGAGCAGTTCTTC
CDR3: CASSLAGRDNEQFF

J: TRBJ1-2
V: TRBV29-1
size: once
D: -
DNA: TGCAGCGTTGAGACAGGCCACTATGGCTACACCTTC
CDR3: CSVETGHYGYTF

J: TRBJ2-6
V: TRBV7-2
size: -
D: TRBD1
DNA: TGTGCCAGCAGCTACACAGGGGCTGGGGCCAACGTCCTGACTTTC
CDR3: CASSYTGAGANVLTF

J: TRBJ2-5
V: TRBV7-2
size: -
D: -
DNA: TGTGCCAGCAGCTTAGAACAGGGAGAGACCCAGTACTTC
CDR3: CASSLEQGETQYF

J: TRBJ1-6
V: TRBV28
size: once
D: TRBD1
DNA: TGTGCCAGCAGGCCGGGACAGGGAGGGCAGGCCCTCCACTTT
CDR3: CASRPGQGGQALHF

J: TRBJ1-1
V: TRBV28
size: -
D: -
DNA: TGTGCCAGCAGTCCCCGCCCTTGGAGGAGAAGGCCTGAAGCTTTCTTT
CDR3: CASSPRPWRRRPEAFF

J: TRBJ1-5
V: TRBV27
size: -
D: TRBD1
DNA: TGTGCCAGCAGTTTGGGCGACAGGGTTCAGCCCCAGCATTTT
CDR3: CASSLGDRVQPQHF

J: TRBJ2-7
V: TRBV18
size: -
D: -
DNA: TGTGCCAGCTCACCAGGGGCGGCCTCCTACGAGCAGTACTTC
CDR3: CASSPGAASYEQYF

J: TRBJ1-2
V: TRBV2
size: -
D: TRBD1
DNA: TGTGCCAGCAGTTTCGACAGGGTTTCAGGTGGCTACACCTTC
CDR3: CASSFDRVSGGYTF

J: TRBJ1-5
V: TRBV30
size: -
D: TRBD1
DNA: TGTGCCTGGAGTGCCCCTGGACAGGGAAGCCAGCCCCAGCATTTT
CDR3: CAWSAPGQGSQPQHF

J: TRBJ2-3
V: TRBV5-1
size: few
D: -
DNA: TGCGCCAGCAGCTTGGAACGCGGCCCCACAGATACGCAGTATTTT
CDR3: CASSLERGPTDTQYF

J: TRBJ2-2
V: TRBV11-2
size: -
D: -
DNA: TGTGCCAGCAGAAAAGACCCTAACACCGGGGAGCTGTTTTTT
CDR3: CASRKDPNTGELFF